The 4 T cell receptor beta chains presented below share a single source sample, sequenced in a study of blood T cell repertoires in COVID-19. Profiling relied on immunoSEQ multiplex PCR, and the TCRdb table lists in-frame clones only, not all of them. The table records a few hundred thousand clones, around 83% of them present only once. Sequenced sample: peripheral blood. All receptors derive from a woman between 40 and 50 years old who had recovered from COVID-19.

This clone was counted a single time. The chain combines TRBV28 with TRBJ2-1; 10 bases match TRBD2. In germline, CDR1 is MDHEN, CDR2 SYDVKM. This CDR3 comprises 17 residues. The V gene end was trimmed by 4 bases and the J gene end by 3 bases; junction bases not matched to a gene: 9. CDR3 protein: CASSSISGGKGYNEQFF. The DNA for the CDR3 is TGTGCCAGCAGTTCGATTAGCGGGGGGAAAGGCTACAATGAGCAGTTCTTC.

This chain joins TRBV7-9 and TRBJ2-1; the match to TRBD2 covers 8 bases. Per the germline V gene, CDR1 is SEHNR and CDR2 is FQNEAQ (reference sequence). The V and J ends lost 5 bases and 6 bases, in that order; junction bases with no gene match: 12. The length of the CDR3 is 16 residues. DNA of the CDR3: TGTGCCAGCAGCGAAAGGGGGACTAGTATCGGCAATGAGCAGTTCTTC. Translation gives CASSERGTSIGNEQFF.

The J gene is TRBJ1-1, the V gene TRBV3-1 (or the pseudogene TRBV3-2); D unclear. The CDR3 loop spans 14 amino acids. Germline values: CDR1 LGHDT, CDR2 YNNKEL (reference sequence). V was cut by 1 base and J by 2 bases, with 8 bases left in between. The CDR3 DNA follows: TGTGCCAGCAGCCAAGTAGGAGTAAACACTGAAGCTTTCTTT. It codes for CASSQVGVNTEAFF.

The genes are TRBV5-1 and TRBJ2-2; 13 nucleotides line up with TRBD2. There are 17 residues in the CDR3. V shed 4 bases and J 5 bases; nucleotides not matched to a gene: 8. Germline CDR1 and CDR2: SGHRS and YFSETQ. CDR3 sequence (DNA): TGCGCCAGCAGCCCTAGACTAGCGGGGGGCACGACCGGGGAGCTGTTTTTT. Encoded protein: CASSPRLAGGTTGELFF. The variable domain in full, completed from reference TRBV5-1 and TRBJ2-2, reads KAGVTQTPRYLIKTRGQQVTLSCSPISGHRSVSWYQQTPGQGLQFLFEYFSETQRNKGNFPGRFSGRQFSNSRSEMNVSTLELGDSALYLCASSPRLAGGTTGELFFGEGSRLTVL.